This passage covers 8 T cell receptor beta chains from one sample sequenced in a study of identifying expanded T cells in peripheral blood (dated by TCRdb to about 2019). The library was obtained by the immunoSEQ multiplex PCR assay. In its TCRdb copy, this immuneACCESS table keeps in-frame sequences only and misses some clones. Where compared with another copy, unresolved V genes explain less than half of these, and the others have no known cause. Here the sample has about 91,000 clones; around 89% occur a single time. 4% to 4.5% of the sample is in the top ten clones. Sequenced sample: blood. These TCRs come from a person aged 18-70 years in good health.

The chain links TRBV28 to TRBJ1-1; D is uncertain. CDR3 length: 13 amino acids. V lost 6 bases to trimming and J lost 2 bases, with 10 bases between them. The germline gives CDR1 MDHEN, CDR2 SYDVKM. This chain's CDR3 is CASRPGSNTEAFF. The CDR3 DNA is TGTGCCAGCAGGCCCGGGAGTAACACTGAAGCTTTCTTT.

The chain employs TRBV2 and TRBJ1-1; D call uncertain. This CDR3 region has 14 residues. Germline V gene sequence: CDR1 SNHLY, CDR2 FYNNEI. Trimming cost V 7 bases and J 4 bases, with 16 bases left between them. CDR3 sequence: CASTLGSSRTEAFF. The CDR3 region has the DNA TGTGCCAGCACCCTTGGGAGTTCACGCACTGAAGCTTTCTTT.

The V gene is TRBV5-1, the J gene TRBJ2-3, with TRBD1 matching over 10 bases. Germline assignment: CDR1 SGHRS and CDR2 YFSETQ. The trim removed 4 bases at V and 4 bases at J, leaving 3 bases unmatched. The CDR3 runs to 14 residues. CDR3 DNA: TGCGCCAGCAGCGGCGGACAGGGGGCAGATACGCAGTATTTT. Protein product: CASSGGQGADTQYF.

This chain joins TRBV27 and TRBJ1-5; D is ambiguous. Germline lookup yields CDR1 MNHEY and CDR2 SMNVEV (reference sequence). The CDR3 runs 12 residues. Trimming took 3 bases from V and 4 from J, leaving 4 bases between them. In nucleotides, the CDR3 is TGTGCCAGCAGTTTCCATAATCAGCCCCAGCATTTT. Its translation: CASSFHNQPQHF.

The V gene is TRBV29-1, the J gene TRBJ1-5; the match to TRBD1 covers 11 bases. After removal of 6 bases from V and 7 bases from J, the junction contained 5 bases not matched to a gene. Germline V gene data show CDR1 as SQVTM and CDR2 as ANQGSEA. This CDR3 has 13 residues. CDR3 residues: CSVGTGGGQPQHF. DNA for the CDR3: TGCAGCGTGGGGACAGGGGGTGGACAGCCCCAGCATTTT.

This rearrangement joins TRBV14 to TRBJ2-4, with 7 bases lining up with TRBD1. V was pared by 0 bases and J by 0 bases, with 2 bases of the junction left unmatched. This CDR3 is built from 16 residues. Germline CDR1 and CDR2: SGHDN and FVKESK. CDR3 nucleotides: TGTGCCAGCAGCCAAGACCACAGGGGAGCCAAAAACATTCAGTACTTC. Translation gives CASSQDHRGAKNIQYF.

The DNA for the CDR3 is TGTGCCAGCAGCTTGGGTGGTGCAGGGTGGACTAATGAAAAACTGTTTTTT. This translates into CASSLGGAGWTNEKLFF. This chain uses TRBV5-4 with TRBJ1-4; maybe TRBD1 (5 bases). The CDR3 length is 17 residues. The ends were cut back, 0 bases at V and 2 bases at J, with 14 bases in the middle. Germline-derived CDR1 and CDR2 are SGHNT and YYREEE (reference sequence). The full variable domain, completed using reference TRBV5-4 and TRBJ1-4, is ETGVTQSPTHLIKTRGQQVTLRCSSQSGHNTVSWYQQALGQGPQFIFQYYREEENGRGNFPPRFSGLQFPNYSSELNVNALELDDSALYLCASSLGGAGWTNEKLFFGSGTQLSVL.

The chain has TRBV6-5 and TRBJ2-1; 9 nucleotides match TRBD1. Germline CDR1 is MNHEY and CDR2 is SVGAGI. V lost 5 bases and J lost 9; bases outside the gene matches: 2. The CDR3 sequence is 12 residues long. In nucleotides, the CDR3 is TGTGCCAGCAGTGGACAGGGGAGTGAGCAGTTCTTC. Translating it yields CASSGQGSEQFF.